The 31 T cell receptor beta chains reported below all come from one sample, sequenced in a study of PD-L1 blockade in urothelial cancer (dated by TCRdb to the late 2010s). Library preparation employed the immunoSEQ multiplex PCR assay. The clones in this table, taken by TCRdb from immuneACCESS, are in-frame only. Not every clone is retained; where verified, under half of the shortfall comes from an unresolved V gene, and the cause of the rest is unknown. A total of 65,000 to 80,000 clones appear in this sample, 75% to 90% of them only once. The top ten clonotypes cover 3.5% to 5.5% of the sample. In light of the paper, this sample's time point label describes: pretreatment peripheral blood. Sequencing was performed on PBMCs, taken around atezolizumab (anti-PD-L1) treatment. Source of these receptors: a man between 65 and 85 years old with urothelial cancer.

The chain couples TRBV19 to TRBJ2-1; 8 positions agree with TRBD2. V gave up 5 bases and J gave up 9 bases; unmatched junction bases: 9. The CDR3 is made up of 14 amino acids. CDR1 and CDR2 from the germline V gene are LNHDA and SQIVND (reference sequence). The CDR3 DNA reads as TGTGCCAGTAGTGCCGGGACTAGTTCCCGTGAGCAGTTCTTC. Translation gives CASSAGTSSREQFF.

The rearrangement joins TRBV5-6 to TRBJ2-3, with 7 positions matching TRBD1. Losses at the gene ends were 2 bases for V and 5 bases for J; bases not matched to a gene: 11. CDR1 and CDR2 from the germline V gene are SGHDT and YYEEEE. The CDR3 contains 16 residues. CDR3 loop: CASSFYFRTGRDTQYF. For the CDR3, the DNA is TGTGCCAGCAGCTTTTATTTTCGGACAGGTCGAGATACGCAGTATTTT.

This chain joins TRBV7-3 and TRBJ2-2, with D possibly being TRBD1 (6 bases). The CDR3 is made up of 15 amino acids. V shed 4 bases and J shed 6 bases, with 15 bases lying between them. Per germline, CDR1 SGHTA and CDR2 FQGTGA. In DNA form, the CDR3 reads TGTGCCAGCAGCTCTTGGACCGCAGGGGCCGGGGAGCTGTTTTTT. Translation gives CASSSWTAGAGELFF.

This chain connects TRBV11-1 to TRBJ2-7; 9 bases agree with TRBD1. With 1 base clipped from V and 2 bases from J, the junction kept 6 bases outside the gene matches. This CDR3 spans 16 amino acids. The germline V gene has CDR1 SGHAT and CDR2 FQDESV (reference sequence). CDR3 amino acids: CASSLGGQGLPYEQYF. Here the CDR3 DNA reads TGTGCCAGCAGCTTAGGGGGACAGGGTCTCCCCTACGAGCAGTACTTC.

This clone was recorded once. J is TRBJ1-5 and V is TRBV7-9, with 8 bases aligning to TRBD1. Germline CDR1 and CDR2: SEHNR and FQNEAQ (reference sequence). V gave up 3 bases and J gave up 6 bases; unmatched junction bases: 1. The CDR3 extends over 13 amino acids. For the CDR3, the DNA is TGTGCCAGCAGCTTGGGACAGGTTCAGCCCCAGCATTTT. This codes for CASSLGQVQPQHF.

The DNA of the CDR3 is TGCGCCAGCAGCCTTATTAGCGGGGCCGGTAATGAGCAGTTCTTC. Translated: CASSLISGAGNEQFF. V is TRBV5-1 and J is TRBJ2-1; 8 positions agree with TRBD2. The CDR3 runs to 15 residues. The germline CDR1 and CDR2 sequences are SGHRS and YFSETQ. V trimming: 4 bases; J trimming: 7 bases; junction bases outside the gene matches: 10. The whole variable domain, filled in from reference TRBV5-1 and TRBJ2-1, reads KAGVTQTPRYLIKTRGQQVTLSCSPISGHRSVSWYQQTPGQGLQFLFEYFSETQRNKGNFPGRFSGRQFSNSRSEMNVSTLELGDSALYLCASSLISGAGNEQFFGPGTRLTVL.

The rearrangement joins TRBV28 to TRBJ1-1; no reliable D call. Trimming shortened V by 5 bases and J by 0 bases, and 13 bases separated the two germline ends. The CDR3 spans 15 residues. Germline-derived CDR1 and CDR2 are MDHEN and SYDVKM. In DNA form, the CDR3 reads TGTGCCAGCAGTCCCATGGAGCTTATGAACACTGAAGCTTTCTTT. The encoded protein is CASSPMELMNTEAFF.

This chain joins TRBV19 and TRBJ2-5; 7 nucleotides line up with TRBD2. CDR3 length: 16 amino acids. Germline CDR1 reads LNHDA; CDR2 reads SQIVND (reference sequence). Germline trimming cut 4 bases from V and 5 bases from J; bases unmatched to any gene: 13. In nucleotides, the CDR3 is TGTGCCAGTAGTAACCCGGTGGGAGGGCCAGATGAGACCCAGTACTTC. Its protein is CASSNPVGGPDETQYF. The full variable domain, its missing parts supplied by reference TRBV19 and TRBJ2-5, is DGGITQSPKYLFRKEGQNVTLSCEQNLNHDAMYWYRQDPGQGLRLIYYSQIVNDFQKGDIAEGYSVSREKKESFPLTVTSAQKNPTAFYLCASSNPVGGPDETQYFGPGTRLLVL.

J is TRBJ2-2 and V is TRBV28; D remains unclear. There are 14 residues in the CDR3. CDR1 and CDR2 (germline): MDHEN, SYDVKM. V shed 6 bases and J shed 7 bases, with 15 bases lying between them. CDR3 sequence: CASRRALVIGELFF. In DNA, the CDR3 is TGTGCCAGCAGAAGAGCCCTCGTAATCGGGGAGCTGTTTTTT.

The chain is built from TRBV6-5 and TRBJ2-7, with a tentative D call TRBD1 (6 bases). Trimming stripped 8 bases from V and 1 base from J, with 12 bases between. The CDR3 spans 13 residues. The germline gives CDR1 MNHEY, CDR2 SVGAGI. CDR3 nucleotide sequence: TGTGCCAGCGGGCAGGGGTTGTCCTACGAGCAGTACTTC. The encoded protein is CASGQGLSYEQYF.

This clone appeared a single time. This chain uses TRBV6-5 with TRBJ2-1; D possibly corresponds to TRBD2 (6 bases). This CDR3 spans 16 amino acids. V dropped 0 bases and J dropped 7 bases, with 16 bases sitting between them. CDR1 and CDR2 (germline): MNHEY, SVGAGI. The CDR3 region is CASSYSILAGGNEQFF. The CDR3, as DNA: TGTGCCAGCAGTTACTCGATTCTAGCCGGAGGGAATGAGCAGTTCTTC.

The chain is built from TRBV28 and TRBJ2-1; D is unresolved. The CDR3 sequence is 10 residues long. The germline V and J ends were trimmed by 4 bases and 8 bases, with 3 bases remaining between them. Germline V gene lookup returns CDR1 MDHEN and CDR2 SYDVKM. The CDR3 region is CASSSDEQFF. The CDR3 DNA is TGTGCCAGCAGTTCAGATGAGCAGTTCTTC. Complete variable domain (other parts from reference TRBV28 and TRBJ2-1): DVKVTQSSRYLVKRTGEKVFLECVQDMDHENMFWYRQDPGLGLRLIYFSYDVKMKEKGDIPEGYSVSREKKERFSLILESASTNQTSMYLCASSSDEQFFGPGTRLTVL.

This chain links TRBV7-8 with TRBJ2-7; TRBD2 is a possible D gene (6 bases). V gave up 3 bases and J gave up 0 bases, with 12 bases separating them. Germline CDR1 reads SGHVS; CDR2 reads FQNEAQ. The CDR3 totals 15 residues. This CDR3 reads CASSLSGPSSYEQYF. CDR3 nucleotide sequence: TGTGCCAGCAGCTTGAGCGGGCCTAGCTCCTACGAGCAGTACTTC. Based on the CDR3 plus reference TRBV7-8 and TRBJ2-7, the full variable domain is GAGVSQSPRYKVAKRGQDVALRCDPISGHVSLFWYQQALGQGPEFLTYFQNEAQLDKSGLPSDRFFAERPEGSVSTLKIQRTQQEDSAVYLCASSLSGPSSYEQYFGPGTRLTVT.

V gene TRBV18 combines with J gene TRBJ2-7, with 9 bases fitting TRBD1. The CDR3 sequence is 15 residues long. Germline trimming cut 2 bases from V and 6 bases from J; bases unmatched to any gene: 8. Per the germline V gene, CDR1 is KGHSH and CDR2 is LQKENI. Written as DNA, the CDR3 is TGTGCCAGCTCACCAACCTCAGGGACAGGGCCCGAGCAGTACTTC. Its translation: CASSPTSGTGPEQYF.

The rearrangement uses TRBV4-1 and TRBJ2-2; 9 nucleotides line up with TRBD1. This CDR3 comprises 18 residues. After removal of 0 bases from V and 6 bases from J, the junction contained 11 bases not matched to a gene. The germline CDR1 and CDR2 sequences are MGHRA and YSYEKL. DNA of the CDR3: TGCGCCAGCAGCCAAGATGTGGGGACAGGGAATCTCGCCGGGGAGCTGTTTTTT. Its translation: CASSQDVGTGNLAGELFF.

The chain has TRBV23-1 and TRBJ2-7; the D gene is possibly TRBD1 (6 bases). TRBV23-1 is an open reading frame whose function is uncertain. CDR3 size: 17 residues. Deletions cut 6 bases from V and 2 bases from J, with 23 bases between. Here the CDR3 DNA reads TGCGCCAGCAGCCATCAAAAGGGCCTGGACAGAGCCTACGAGCAGTACTTC. Its translation: CASSHQKGLDRAYEQYF.

This chain links TRBV5-1 with TRBJ1-5; maybe TRBD1 (5 bases). V dropped 0 bases and J dropped 3 bases, with 7 bases sitting between them. CDR3 length: 14 amino acids. CDR1 and CDR2 (germline): SGHRS, YFSETQ. This CDR3 is CASSLGGVNQPQHF. CDR3 bases: TGCGCCAGCAGCTTGGGGGGGGTCAATCAGCCCCAGCATTTT.

The sample holds one count of this clone. The rearrangement uses TRBV28 and TRBJ1-4; TRBD1 might be the D (5 bases). The CDR3 is 16 residues long. Germline assignment: CDR1 MDHEN and CDR2 SYDVKM. V lost 1 base, J lost 7 bases, and 16 bases lay in between. The CDR3 reads CASSLFGLQGIEKLFF. CDR3 coding DNA: TGTGCCAGCAGTTTATTCGGTTTGCAGGGCATTGAAAAACTGTTTTTT.

V gene TRBV5-4 combines with J gene TRBJ2-5, with a tentative D call TRBD1 (6 bases). CDR3 length: 13 amino acids. The V gene lost 3 bases and the J gene lost 5 bases, with 11 bases spanning the gap. Germline CDR1 and CDR2: SGHNT and YYREEE (reference sequence). CDR3 bases: TGTGCCAGCAGCTGGGACATCGGTGAGACCCAGTACTTC. Protein product: CASSWDIGETQYF.

This chain connects TRBV7-9 to TRBJ2-7; 10 nucleotides align to TRBD2. Trimming took 7 bases from V and 7 from J; bases not matched to a gene: 13. Per germline, CDR1 SEHNR and CDR2 FQNEAQ (reference sequence). CDR3 size: 15 residues. The CDR3 DNA reads TGTGCCAGCACCCAGGGGACTAGCGCGACAGGGGAGCAGTACTTC. It codes for CASTQGTSATGEQYF.

The genes are TRBV28 and TRBJ1-2, with 9 bases fitting TRBD1. CDR1 MDHEN and CDR2 SYDVKM come from the germline V gene. This CDR3 comprises 14 residues. V dropped 6 bases and J dropped 8; count of bases not matched to a gene: 10. The CDR3 sequence: CASRLQGAEKGYTF. In DNA, the CDR3 is TGTGCCAGCAGGTTACAGGGGGCTGAAAAGGGCTACACCTTC.

The CDR3 reads CASKGQGSYEQYF. CDR3 DNA: TGTGCCAGTAAGGGACAGGGGTCCTACGAGCAGTACTTC. V is TRBV19 and J is TRBJ2-7; 10 nucleotides agree with TRBD1. CDR1 LNHDA and CDR2 SQIVND come from the germline V gene (reference sequence). The CDR3 consists of 13 residues. Losses at the gene ends were 7 bases for V and 1 base for J; bases not matched to a gene: 1. The full variable domain, with the rest looked up from reference TRBV19 and TRBJ2-7, is DGGITQSPKYLFRKEGQNVTLSCEQNLNHDAMYWYRQDPGQGLRLIYYSQIVNDFQKGDIAEGYSVSREKKESFPLTVTSAQKNPTAFYLCASKGQGSYEQYFGPGTRLTVT.

The chain is built from TRBV6-1 and TRBJ1-3; D unresolved. Trimming took off 8 bases at V and 0 bases at J, with 14 bases between the two ends. The CDR3 is 15 residues long. The V gene's germline CDR1 is MNHNS and CDR2 SASEGT. The CDR3 loop reads CASGMGISSGNTIYF. CDR3 nucleotide sequence: TGTGCCAGCGGCATGGGCATTAGCTCTGGAAACACCATATATTTT.

The gene calls are TRBV19 and TRBJ2-7, with 9 bases matching TRBD1. The CDR3 spans 14 residues. Germline V gene lookup returns CDR1 LNHDA and CDR2 SQIVND (reference sequence). J gave up 3 bases and V 5 bases, and 5 bases lay outside the gene matches. The CDR3 nucleotides are TGTGCCAGTAGTGTTGGGACAGGGAGCTACGAGCAGTACTTC. Residues: CASSVGTGSYEQYF.

The DNA of the CDR3 is TGTGCCAGCAGCTCCCCGTGGAGGGACGACCCCTACGAGCAGTACTTC. It is translated as CASSSPWRDDPYEQYF. The chain couples TRBV7-9 to TRBJ2-7; tentative D call: TRBD2 (6 bases). CDR1 and CDR2 from the germline V gene are SEHNR and FQNEAQ (reference sequence). Trimming took off 4 bases at V and 2 bases at J, with 18 bases between the two ends. There are 16 residues in the CDR3.

This rearrangement joins TRBV19 to TRBJ2-1; 9 bases map to TRBD2. This CDR3 has 14 amino acids. Germline V gene lookup returns CDR1 LNHDA and CDR2 SQIVND (reference sequence). V shed 4 bases, J shed 6 bases, and the junction held 4 bases outside the gene matches. This CDR3 is CASSKTSGFNEQFF. The CDR3 nucleotides are TGTGCCAGTAGTAAAACTAGCGGGTTCAATGAGCAGTTCTTC.

This clone has just one count. CDR3 residues: CASSFRQVGEKLFF. The CDR3 DNA reads as TGTGCCAGCAGCTTTAGGCAGGTTGGGGAAAAACTGTTTTTT. The rearrangement uses TRBV5-6 and TRBJ1-4; D uncertain. Trimming took off 2 bases at V and 8 bases at J, with 13 bases between the two ends. The V gene's germline CDR1 is SGHDT and CDR2 YYEEEE. CDR3 length: 14 residues.

V gene TRBV2 combines with J gene TRBJ1-5; no clear D. V lost 3 bases to trimming and J lost 3 bases, with 3 bases between them. In germline, CDR1 is SNHLY, CDR2 FYNNEI. The CDR3 length is 12 residues. CDR3 in DNA: TGTGCCAGCAGTGATCACAATCAGCCCCAGCATTTT. This codes for CASSDHNQPQHF.

This chain joins TRBV7-3 and TRBJ2-1; the match to TRBD2 covers 15 bases. This CDR3 spans 17 amino acids. V lost 4 bases and J lost 8; bases outside the gene matches: 9. Germline V gives CDR1 SGHTA, CDR2 FQGTGA. CDR3 sequence (DNA): TGTGCCAGCAGCTCCAAACTTGGGACTAGCGGGAGGCATGAGCAGTTCTTC. This gives the protein CASSSKLGTSGRHEQFF.

This clone occurred once. This chain connects TRBV19 to TRBJ2-7; 11 bases map to TRBD2. Trimming at V came to 5 bases and at J to 0 bases, leaving 18 bases not matched to a gene. In germline, CDR1 is LNHDA, CDR2 SQIVND (reference sequence). The CDR3 extends over 20 amino acids. The CDR3 protein is CASSPPGRTSGSRFSYEQYF. In nucleotides, the CDR3 is TGTGCCAGTAGTCCTCCTGGCCGGACTAGCGGGTCCAGGTTCTCCTACGAGCAGTACTTC.

The DNA of the CDR3 is TGTGCCAGCAGTACCCCGATTCGGACCGGACGGCCAAAGGACAACGAGCAGTACTTC. It is translated as CASSTPIRTGRPKDNEQYF. The rearrangement joins TRBV28 to TRBJ2-7; possible D gene TRBD1, 5 bases. V was pared by 5 bases and J by 5 bases, with 31 bases between. Per germline, CDR1 MDHEN and CDR2 SYDVKM. This CDR3 comprises 19 residues.